What follows is one T cell receptor beta chain and its context. The CDR3 end shows no conserved phenylalanine or tryptophan, and so a read error is likely. This CDR3 has 15 residues. CDR1 and CDR2 (germline): GTSNPN, SVGIG (reference sequence). Trimming took 2 bases from V and 7 from J, leaving 18 bases between them. The entry originates in a study of type 1 and type 2 diabetes patients. Amplification started from genomic DNA. The TCR beta CDR3 region was amplified using 30 forward and 13 reverse primers. MiXCR, applied by TCRdb to the multiplex PCR reads, yields one record per CDR3 protein. This sample has more than 250,000 distinct CDR3 sequences, with approximately 50% found just once.

Sequencing was carried out using peripheral blood mononuclear cells (PBMCs). The chain recombines TRBV30 with TRBJ2-1; tentatively, D is TRBD2 (5 bases). The TCR comes from a man aged 18 to 30 with type 2 diabetes. The CDR3 reads CAWSFAREGVNEQFL. The CDR3 DNA follows: TGTGCCTGGAGTTTTGCCCGGGAAGGCGTAAATGAGCAGTTCCTC.